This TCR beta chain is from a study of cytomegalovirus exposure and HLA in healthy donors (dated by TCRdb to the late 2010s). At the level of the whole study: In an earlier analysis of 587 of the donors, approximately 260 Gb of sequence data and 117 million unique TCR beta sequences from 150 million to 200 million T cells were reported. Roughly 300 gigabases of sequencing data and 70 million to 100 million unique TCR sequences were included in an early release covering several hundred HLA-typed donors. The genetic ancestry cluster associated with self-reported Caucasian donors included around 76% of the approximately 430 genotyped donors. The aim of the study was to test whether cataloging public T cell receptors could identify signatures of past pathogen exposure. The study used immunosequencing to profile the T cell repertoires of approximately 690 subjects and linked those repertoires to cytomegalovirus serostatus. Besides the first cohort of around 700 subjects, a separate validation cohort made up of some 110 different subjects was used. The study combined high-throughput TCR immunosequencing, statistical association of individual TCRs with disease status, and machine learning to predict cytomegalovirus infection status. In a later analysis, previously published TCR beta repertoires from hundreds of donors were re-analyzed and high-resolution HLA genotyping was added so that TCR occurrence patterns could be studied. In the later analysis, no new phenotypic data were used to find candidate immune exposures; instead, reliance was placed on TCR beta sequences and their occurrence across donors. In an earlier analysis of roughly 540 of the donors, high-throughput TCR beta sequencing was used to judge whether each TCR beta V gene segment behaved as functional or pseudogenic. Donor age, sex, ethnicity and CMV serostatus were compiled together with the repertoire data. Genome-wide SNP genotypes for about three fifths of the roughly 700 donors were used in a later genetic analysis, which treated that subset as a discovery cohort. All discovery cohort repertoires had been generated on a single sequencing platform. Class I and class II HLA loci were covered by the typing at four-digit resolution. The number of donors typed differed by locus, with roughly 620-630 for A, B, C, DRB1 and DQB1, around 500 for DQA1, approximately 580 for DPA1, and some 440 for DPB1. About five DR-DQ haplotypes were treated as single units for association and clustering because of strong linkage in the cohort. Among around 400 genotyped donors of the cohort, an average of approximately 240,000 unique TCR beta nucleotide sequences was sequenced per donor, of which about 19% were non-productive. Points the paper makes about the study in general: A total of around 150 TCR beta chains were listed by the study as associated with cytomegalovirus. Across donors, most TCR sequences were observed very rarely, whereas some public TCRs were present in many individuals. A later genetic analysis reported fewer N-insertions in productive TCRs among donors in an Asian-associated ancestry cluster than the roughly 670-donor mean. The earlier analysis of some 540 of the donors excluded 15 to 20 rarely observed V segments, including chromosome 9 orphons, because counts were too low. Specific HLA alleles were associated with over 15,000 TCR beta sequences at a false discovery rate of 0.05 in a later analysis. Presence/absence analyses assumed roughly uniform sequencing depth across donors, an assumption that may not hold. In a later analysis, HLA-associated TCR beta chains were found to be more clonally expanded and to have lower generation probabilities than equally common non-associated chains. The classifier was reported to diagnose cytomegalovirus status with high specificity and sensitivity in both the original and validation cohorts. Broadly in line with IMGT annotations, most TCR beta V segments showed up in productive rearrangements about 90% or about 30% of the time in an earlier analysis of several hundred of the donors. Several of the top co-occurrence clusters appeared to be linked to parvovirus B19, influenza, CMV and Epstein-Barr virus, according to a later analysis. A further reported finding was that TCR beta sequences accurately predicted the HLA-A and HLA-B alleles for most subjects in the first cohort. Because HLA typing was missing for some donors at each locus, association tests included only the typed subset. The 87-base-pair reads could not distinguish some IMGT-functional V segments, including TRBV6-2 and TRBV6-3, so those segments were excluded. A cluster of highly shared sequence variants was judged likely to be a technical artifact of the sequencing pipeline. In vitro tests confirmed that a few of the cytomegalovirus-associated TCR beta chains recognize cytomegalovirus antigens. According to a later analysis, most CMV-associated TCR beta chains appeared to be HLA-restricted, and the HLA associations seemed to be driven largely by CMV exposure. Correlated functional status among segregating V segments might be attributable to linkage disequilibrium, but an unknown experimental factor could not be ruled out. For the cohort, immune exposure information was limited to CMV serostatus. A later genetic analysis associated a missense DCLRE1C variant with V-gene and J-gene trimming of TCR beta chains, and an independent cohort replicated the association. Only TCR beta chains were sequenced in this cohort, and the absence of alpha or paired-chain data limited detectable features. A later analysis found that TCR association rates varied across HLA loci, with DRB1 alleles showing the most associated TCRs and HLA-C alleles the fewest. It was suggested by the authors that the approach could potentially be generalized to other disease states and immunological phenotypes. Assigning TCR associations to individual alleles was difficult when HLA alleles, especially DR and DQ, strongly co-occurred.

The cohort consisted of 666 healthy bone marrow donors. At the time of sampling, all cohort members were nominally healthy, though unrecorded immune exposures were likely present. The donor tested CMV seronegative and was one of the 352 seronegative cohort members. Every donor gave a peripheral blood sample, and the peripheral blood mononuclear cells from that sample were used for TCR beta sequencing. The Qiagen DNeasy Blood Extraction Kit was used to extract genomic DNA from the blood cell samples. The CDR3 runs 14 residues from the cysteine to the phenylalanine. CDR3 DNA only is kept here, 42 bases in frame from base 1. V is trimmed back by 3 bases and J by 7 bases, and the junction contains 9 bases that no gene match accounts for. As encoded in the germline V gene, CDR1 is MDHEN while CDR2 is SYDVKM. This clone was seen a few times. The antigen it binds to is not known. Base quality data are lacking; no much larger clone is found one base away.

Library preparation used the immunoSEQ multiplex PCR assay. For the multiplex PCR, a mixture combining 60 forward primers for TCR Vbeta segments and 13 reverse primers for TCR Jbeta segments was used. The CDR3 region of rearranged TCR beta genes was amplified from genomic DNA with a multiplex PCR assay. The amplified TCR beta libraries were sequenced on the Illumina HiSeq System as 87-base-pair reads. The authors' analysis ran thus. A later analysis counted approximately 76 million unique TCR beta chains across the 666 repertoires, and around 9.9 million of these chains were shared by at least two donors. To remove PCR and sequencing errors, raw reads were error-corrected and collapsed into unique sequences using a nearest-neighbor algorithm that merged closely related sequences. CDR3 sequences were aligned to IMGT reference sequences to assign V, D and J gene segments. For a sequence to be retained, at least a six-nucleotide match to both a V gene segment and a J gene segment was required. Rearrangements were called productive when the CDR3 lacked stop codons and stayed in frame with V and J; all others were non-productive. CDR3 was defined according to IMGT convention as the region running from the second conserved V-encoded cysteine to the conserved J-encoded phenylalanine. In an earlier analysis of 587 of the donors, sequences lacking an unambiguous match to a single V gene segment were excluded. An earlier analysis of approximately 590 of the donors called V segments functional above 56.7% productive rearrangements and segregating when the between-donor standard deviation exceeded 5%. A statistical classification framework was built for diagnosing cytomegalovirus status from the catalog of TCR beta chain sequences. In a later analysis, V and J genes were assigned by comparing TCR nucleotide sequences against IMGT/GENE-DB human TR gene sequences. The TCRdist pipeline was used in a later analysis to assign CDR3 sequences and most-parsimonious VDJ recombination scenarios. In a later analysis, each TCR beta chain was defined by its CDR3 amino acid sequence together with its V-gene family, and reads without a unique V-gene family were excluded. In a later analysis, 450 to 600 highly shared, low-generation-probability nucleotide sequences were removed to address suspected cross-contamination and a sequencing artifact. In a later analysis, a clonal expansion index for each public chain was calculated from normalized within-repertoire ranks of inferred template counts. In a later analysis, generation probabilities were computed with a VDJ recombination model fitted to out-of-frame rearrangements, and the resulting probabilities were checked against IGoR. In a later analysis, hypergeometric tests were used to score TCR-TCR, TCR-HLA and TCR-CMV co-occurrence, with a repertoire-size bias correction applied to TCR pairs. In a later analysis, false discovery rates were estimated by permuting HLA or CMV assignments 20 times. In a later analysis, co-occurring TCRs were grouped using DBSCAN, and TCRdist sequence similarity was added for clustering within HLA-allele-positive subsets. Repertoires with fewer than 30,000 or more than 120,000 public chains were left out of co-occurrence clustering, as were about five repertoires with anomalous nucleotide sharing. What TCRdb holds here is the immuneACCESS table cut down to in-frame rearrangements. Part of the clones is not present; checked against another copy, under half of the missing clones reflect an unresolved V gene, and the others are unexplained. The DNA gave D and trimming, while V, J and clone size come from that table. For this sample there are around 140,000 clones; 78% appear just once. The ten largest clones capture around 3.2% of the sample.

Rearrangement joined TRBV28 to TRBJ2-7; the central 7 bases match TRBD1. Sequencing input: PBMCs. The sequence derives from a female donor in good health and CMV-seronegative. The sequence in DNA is TGTGCCAGCAGTTTGGACAGGCCTCTAGAGGAGCAGTACTTC. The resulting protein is CASSLDRPLEEQYF.